Each of the 16 T cell receptor beta chains below was sequenced from the same sample in a study of early T cells in non-severe SARS-CoV-2 infection. TCRdb passed the 5' RACE reads through MiXCR, listing each CDR3 protein once. There are tens of thousands of distinct CDR3 sequences in the sample; roughly 6.2% occur only once, and 7.5% to 8.5% lies in the top ten. The sequences come from whole blood, collected at baseline. The receptors come from an adult who was a healthcare worker with PCR-confirmed SARS-CoV-2 infection or an uninfected control (not recorded which).

This clonotype has at least ten counts. The CDR3 DNA is TGTGCCAGCAGTTTTACCCCACCCGTTTTATTCGGGCTACACTACGAGCAGTACTTC. Protein sequence: CASSFTPPVLFGLHYEQYF. The rearrangement joins TRBV12-3 or TRBV12-4 to TRBJ2-7; D gene ambiguous. V lost 3 bases to trimming and J lost 3 bases, with 27 bases between them. The length of the CDR3 is 19 residues.

This clonotype occurred many times. The chain joins TRBV7-9 to TRBJ2-1, with no clear D. Germline loops: CDR1 SEHNR, CDR2 FQNEAQ (reference sequence). This CDR3 region has 12 residues. V lost 8 bases, J lost 5 bases, and 10 bases lay in between. The CDR3 DNA is TGTGCCAGCCTTGGGGTCAACAATGAGCAGTTCTTC. It translates to CASLGVNNEQFF.

This clonotype was seen many times. V is TRBV7-9 and J is TRBJ1-6; possibly TRBD1 for D (6 bases). With 5 bases removed from V and 6 bases from J, the gap between germline ends came to 14 bases. This CDR3 region has 15 residues. Germline CDR1 SEHNR, CDR2 FQNEAQ (reference sequence). CDR3 coding DNA: TGTGCCAGCAGCGCGCAGGGGAATCGTAATTCACCCCTCCACTTT. This sequence encodes CASSAQGNRNSPLHF.

This clonotype occurred many times. The CDR3 is CASSFAGTRTYEQYF. The CDR3 region has the DNA TGTGCCAGCAGCTTTGCCGGGACGCGCACCTACGAGCAGTACTTC. The rearrangement joins TRBV5-4 to TRBJ2-7, with D perhaps assigned TRBD1 or TRBD2 (5 bases each). The CDR3 covers 15 residues. Germline V lookup: CDR1 SGHNT, CDR2 YYREEE (reference sequence). Trimming took off 2 bases at V and 2 bases at J, with 14 bases between the two ends.

The chain combines TRBV6-2 or TRBV6-3 with TRBJ2-1; D is ambiguous. Germline V gene lookup returns CDR1 MNHEY and CDR2 SVGEGT. The germline V and J ends were trimmed by 3 bases and 8 bases, with 20 bases remaining between them. The CDR3 sequence is 16 residues long. CDR3 bases: TGTGCCAGCAGTTATTCCCGATCACAGAGTAGTGATGAGCAGTTCTTC. It codes for CASSYSRSQSSDEQFF.

This chain connects TRBV10-3 to TRBJ2-5, with D unresolved. The CDR3 spans 13 residues. Trimming took 5 bases from V and 2 from J, leaving 9 bases between them. The germline gives CDR1 ENHRY, CDR2 SYGVKD. CDR3 coding DNA: TGTGCCATCAGTCAAGCGCCACAAGAGACCCAGTACTTC. As protein: CAISQAPQETQYF.

This clonotype was seen many times. The chain combines TRBV18 with TRBJ2-7; 10 nucleotides align to TRBD1. This CDR3 comprises 15 residues. V lost 6 bases to trimming and J lost 3 bases; unmatched junction nucleotides: 8. Germline V gene data show CDR1 as KGHSH and CDR2 as LQKENI. CDR3 protein: CASSPPTGGLYEQYF. CDR3 in DNA: TGTGCCAGCTCCCCCCCGACAGGGGGCCTCTACGAGCAGTACTTC.

This chain links TRBV28 with TRBJ1-2, with D perhaps matching TRBD1 (5 bases). CDR3 length: 15 amino acids. Germline assignment: CDR1 MDHEN and CDR2 SYDVKM. Trimming stripped 0 bases from V and 4 bases from J, with 12 bases between. CDR3 amino acids: CASSLWGEFGYGYTF. In nucleotides, the CDR3 is TGTGCCAGCAGTTTATGGGGGGAATTCGGCTATGGCTACACCTTC.

This clonotype was found once. A much larger clone lies one base from this, so it may be a read error. This sequence joins TRBV30 and TRBJ1-5; D call uncertain. From germline, CDR1 is GTSNPN and CDR2 SVGIG (reference sequence). The CDR3 covers 13 residues. The DNA of the CDR3 is TGTGCCTGGACGGTGGATAGCAATCGGCCCCAGCATTTT. This gives the protein CAWTVDSNRPQHF.

J is TRBJ2-7 and V is TRBV7-9; 7 positions agree with TRBD1. This CDR3 spans 12 amino acids. Looked up from germline, CDR1 is SEHNR and CDR2 is FQNEAQ (reference sequence). V lost 7 bases, J lost 3 bases, and 3 bases stayed unmatched. DNA for the CDR3: TGTGCCAGCACACAGGGGTTCTACGAGCAGTACTTC. This translates into CASTQGFYEQYF.

The chain has TRBV12-3 or TRBV12-4 and TRBJ2-2, with 7 bases fitting TRBD1. V lost 6 bases and J lost 5; bases outside the gene matches: 9. There are 15 residues in the CDR3. This CDR3 is CASRTYRGRTGELFF. Written as DNA, the CDR3 is TGTGCCAGCAGGACCTACAGGGGACGGACCGGGGAGCTGTTTTTT.

The chain combines TRBV10-3 with TRBJ2-7, with D tentatively TRBD1 or TRBD2 (5 bases each). The V gene lost 3 bases and the J gene lost 3 bases, with 12 bases spanning the gap. CDR1 and CDR2 (germline): ENHRY, SYGVKD. The CDR3 is made up of 14 amino acids. The CDR3 loop is CAISDLVGGYEQYF. In nucleotides, the CDR3 is TGTGCCATCAGTGATTTAGTTGGGGGCTACGAGCAGTACTTC.

This clonotype was picked up many times. The chain joins TRBV29-1 to TRBJ1-2; D is possibly TRBD1 (6 bases). Germline values: CDR1 SQVTM, CDR2 ANQGSEA. The CDR3 has 11 amino acids. Trimming cost V 8 bases and J 6 bases, with 13 bases left between them. The CDR3 region has the DNA TGCAGCTTACAGGGAAGGCATGGCTACACCTTC. It specifies CSLQGRHGYTF.

The rearrangement uses TRBV30 and TRBJ2-1; 13 nucleotides match TRBD2. J lost 8 bases, V lost 5 bases, and 9 bases had no gene match. Per germline, CDR1 GTSNPN and CDR2 SVGIG (reference sequence). This CDR3 is built from 15 residues. In DNA, the CDR3 is TGTGCCTGGGGGACTAGCGGGGCCTTCTATTATGAGCAGTTCTTC. Residues: CAWGTSGAFYYEQFF.

This clonotype was observed many times. V and J are TRBV12-3 or TRBV12-4 and TRBJ1-1, with D hard to call. The CDR3 is 13 amino acids. V lost 6 bases and J lost 2, with 10 bases in between. The CDR3 nucleotides are TGTGCCAGCAGCCCGGGAGCTAACACTGAAGCTTTCTTT. This gives the protein CASSPGANTEAFF.

This clonotype was picked up many times. This rearrangement joins TRBV3-1 to TRBJ2-5; D not resolved. Trimming shortened V by 0 bases and J by 8 bases, and 16 bases separated the two germline ends. Germline CDR1 is LGHDT and CDR2 is YNNKEL (reference sequence). The CDR3 is made up of 15 amino acids. CDR3 coding DNA: TGTGCCAGCAGCCAAGAATCCGGGCTCCAAAGAACCCAGTACTTC. Translation: CASSQESGLQRTQYF.